This T cell receptor (beta chain) originates from a study of blood T cell repertoires in COVID-19. The CDR3 sequence is 16 residues long. Trimming took 3 bases from V and 3 from J, leaving 18 bases between them. Germline V CDR1 and CDR2: SGHNT, YYREEE (reference sequence). Two negative PCRs, clearance, or symptom resolution were required of recovered Cohort 3 donors. Per the authors' pipeline: Reference gene primer amplification gave estimated nucleated cell counts. Method: immunoSEQ multiplex PCR; TCRdb's copy keeps in-frame clones and lacks some. V, J and clone size derive from that table, while D and trimming were established from the DNA sequence. The repertoire holds around 330,000 clones, with over 80% as singletons.

The sequencing sample was made of PBMCs or T cells enriched from blood (not recorded which). The chain is built from TRBV5-4 and TRBJ1-1; D may be TRBD1 (5 bases). The sequence was collected from a woman in her late teens or twenties who had recovered from COVID-19. Here the CDR3 reads CASSSGGYLRDTEAFF. In DNA, the CDR3 is TGTGCCAGCAGCTCGGGGGGGTACCTACGGGACACTGAAGCTTTCTTT.